This T cell receptor beta chain was documented in a study of T cell responses to AZD1222 COVID-19 vaccine. For the study at large: Second-dose timings of about 4 or about 12 weeks were pooled. The study's findings and limits: Regions 160-218 and 743-854 held dominance among vaccine-associated CD4 TCRs, which spanned spike. White British ancestry dominated among donors, who included more females, and clonal diversity was possibly underestimated.

A note on this clone: Its antigen is not known.

The assay was immunoSEQ multiplex PCR, and TCRdb's table has in-frame clones only and misses some. The sample includes some 61,000 clones, about 90% seen only once; the top ten take 15% to 20%. This CDR3 contains 15 residues. Germline assignment: CDR1 MNHEY and CDR2 SVGAGI. Trimming took 0 bases from V and 4 from J; bases not matched to a gene: 5. Source: peripheral blood, taken on day 0 of AZD1222 vaccination. V is TRBV6-5 and J is TRBJ2-7; 8 nucleotides match TRBD1. The source is an adult in good health. The CDR3 is CASSYSDREGYEQYF. CDR3 nucleotides: TGTGCCAGCAGTTACTCGGACAGGGAAGGATACGAGCAGTACTTC.